Listed below are T cell receptor beta chains from one sample, sequenced in a study of PD-L1 blockade in urothelial cancer. TCRdb keeps only in-frame clones here, not all; method: immunoSEQ multiplex PCR. The table shows 38,000 or so clones, with around 88% occurring only once. The input for sequencing was PBMCs, taken around atezolizumab (anti-PD-L1) treatment. All receptors come from a man in his 60s with urothelial cancer. CDR3s include the opening cysteine and the closing phenylalanine or tryptophan. A D gene is named only where the DNA matches it firmly. Clone size, where shown, is once, few, many, or a class for clones that have expanded.

abundance	j_gene	d_gene	v_gene	CDR3aa	CDR3nt
-	TRBJ1-2	TRBD1	TRBV9	CASSVGQGLELGYTF	TGTGCCAGCAGCGTCGGACAGGGCTTGGAACTTGGCTACACCTTC
large	TRBJ1-1	-	TRBV10-2	CASSEDSEAFF	TGCGCCAGCAGTGAGGACAGTGAAGCTTTCTTT
-	TRBJ1-3	-	TRBV19	CASSFPSSSGNTIYF	TGTGCCAGTAGTTTTCCTTCGAGCTCTGGAAACACCATATATTTT
-	TRBJ2-3	-	TRBV28	CASSPPSGLTDTQYF	TGTGCCAGCAGCCCACCCTCGGGTCTCACAGATACGCAGTATTTT
few	TRBJ2-5	TRBD2	TRBV10-3	CAISSGGATRGTQYF	TGTGCCATCAGTAGCGGGGGTGCAACGCGAGGGACCCAGTACTTC
-	TRBJ1-6	-	TRBV14	CASSPNWYNSPLHF	TGTGCCAGCAGCCCAAACTGGTATAATTCACCCCTCCACTTT
-	TRBJ2-7	-	TRBV5-1	CASSLNSGEGNEQYF	TGCGCCAGCAGCTTGAATTCAGGCGAGGGAAACGAGCAGTACTTC
-	TRBJ2-1	-	TRBV10-3	CAISPSGYNEQFF	TGTGCCATCAGTCCTTCGGGGTACAATGAGCAGTTCTTC
-	TRBJ1-4	-	TRBV5-1	CASSLSESSEKLFF	TGCGCCAGCAGCTTGTCTGAGTCTTCAGAAAAACTGTTTTTT
once	TRBJ2-5	-	TRBV7-8	CASSLEGPETQYF	TGTGCCAGCAGCTTAGAGGGGCCAGAGACCCAGTACTTC
-	TRBJ2-7	TRBD1	TRBV28	CASTPTGSSYEQYF	TGTGCCAGCACCCCGACAGGGAGCTCCTACGAGCAGTACTTC
-	TRBJ1-1	-	TRBV7-6	CASSRHRRDTEAFF	TGTGCCAGCAGCCGACACCGGAGGGACACTGAAGCTTTCTTT
-	TRBJ2-7	-	TRBV5-4	CASSDRTGTYEQYF	TGTGCCAGCAGCGACCGGACGGGGACCTACGAGCAGTACTTC
-	TRBJ2-7	-	TRBV2	CASSPKSYEQYF	TGTGCCAGCAGCCCCAAATCCTACGAGCAGTACTTC
-	TRBJ2-7	TRBD2	TRBV28	CASSLLAGEVFKYEQYF	TGTGCCAGCAGTTTGCTAGCGGGAGAGGTTTTTAAATATGAGCAGTACTTC
-	TRBJ1-1	-	TRBV15	CATSRAGSPTEAFF	TGTGCCACCAGCAGAGCCGGGAGTCCCACTGAAGCTTTCTTT
-	TRBJ2-1	TRBD2	TRBV11-2	CASSLDLPSGNEQFF	TGTGCCAGCAGCTTAGATCTTCCTAGCGGCAATGAGCAGTTCTTC
-	TRBJ2-7	-	TRBV5-1	CASSGLSGSSYEQYF	TGCGCCAGCAGCGGTCTAAGCGGCTCCTCCTACGAGCAGTACTTC
-	TRBJ2-3	TRBD2	TRBV28	CASSLPTSGSLYTQYF	TGTGCCAGCAGTTTACCGACTAGCGGGAGTTTGTATACGCAGTATTTT
-	TRBJ1-1	TRBD1	TRBV14	CASSLRTGWHTEAFF	TGTGCCAGCAGCCTTAGGACAGGGTGGCACACTGAAGCTTTCTTT
-	TRBJ1-6	TRBD1	TRBV29-1	CSVGDRGDSPLHF	TGCAGCGTTGGTGACAGGGGTGATTCACCCCTCCACTTT
-	TRBJ2-1	TRBD1	TRBV4-3	CASSPGQDVDEQFF	TGCGCCAGCAGCCCCGGACAGGATGTAGATGAGCAGTTCTTC
-	TRBJ1-3	-	TRBV6-1	CASSEGGGRNTIYF	TGTGCCAGCAGTGAAGGCGGGGGCCGAAACACCATATATTTT
-	TRBJ2-5	TRBD1	TRBV7-9	CASSLGAGQVGETQYF	TGTGCCAGCAGCTTAGGCGCGGGACAGGTAGGAGAGACCCAGTACTTC
-	TRBJ2-7	-	TRBV7-2	CASSLSGFSSYEQYF	TGTGCCAGCAGCTTAAGCGGCTTTAGCTCCTACGAGCAGTACTTC
-	TRBJ2-1	-	TRBV9	CASTLGLLVSEQFF	TGTGCCAGCACCCTCGGACTCCTCGTCAGTGAGCAGTTCTTC
-	TRBJ2-3	-	TRBV18	CASSPGTDTDTQYF	TGTGCCAGCTCACCGGGGACTGACACAGATACGCAGTATTTT
-	TRBJ2-5	TRBD1	TRBV19	CASTRPGQAGEETQYF	TGTGCCAGTACCCGGCCGGGACAGGCAGGGGAAGAGACCCAGTACTTC
-	TRBJ2-7	-	TRBV5-5	CASSLTGSYEQYF	TGTGCCAGCAGCTTAACGGGGTCCTACGAGCAGTACTTC
few	TRBJ2-7	-	TRBV18	CASSPLRGQGIYEQYF	TGTGCCAGCTCACCACTAAGGGGCCAGGGGATCTACGAGCAGTACTTC
once	TRBJ2-7	TRBD1	TRBV19	CASTMTGSSYEQYF	TGTGCCAGCACGATGACAGGGAGCTCCTACGAGCAGTACTTC
-	TRBJ2-7	-	TRBV5-1	CASSLGAATSWASYEQYF	TGCGCCAGCAGCTTGGGGGCAGCCACTAGCTGGGCTAGCTACGAGCAGTACTTC
-	TRBJ2-5	TRBD1	TRBV9	CASSEAQPGGQETQYF	TGTGCCAGCAGCGAAGCCCAGCCAGGGGGACAAGAGACCCAGTACTTC
once	TRBJ2-7	TRBD2	TRBV7-2	CASSLGAGTSGRAYEQYF	TGTGCCAGCAGCCTAGGGGCCGGGACTAGCGGGAGGGCCTACGAGCAGTACTTC
-	TRBJ2-7	TRBD1	TRBV27	CASSLGQGWSYEQYF	TGTGCCAGCAGTCTCGGACAGGGCTGGTCCTACGAGCAGTACTTC
-	TRBJ2-3	-	TRBV9	CASAAADTQYF	TGTGCCAGCGCGGCCGCAGATACGCAGTATTTT
-	TRBJ2-4	TRBD2	TRBV6-1	CASNLRTSGGFVQYF	TGTGCCAGCAACCTTCGGACTAGCGGGGGGTTCGTTCAGTACTTC
-	TRBJ1-2	TRBD1	TRBV11-2	CASSLNRGSGYTF	TGTGCCAGCAGCTTAAACAGGGGGAGTGGCTACACCTTC
-	TRBJ1-2	-	TRBV11-2	CASSPLRGEFGYGYTF	TGTGCCAGCAGCCCTCTACGGGGGGAATTCGGCTATGGCTACACCTTC
-	TRBJ1-5	-	TRBV28	CATRSYRLLANQPQHF	TGTGCCACAAGGTCTTATCGGTTATTAGCCAATCAGCCCCAGCATTTT
-	TRBJ1-2	-	TRBV14	CASSQDFGNYGYTF	TGTGCCAGCAGCCAAGATTTCGGGAACTATGGCTACACCTTC
-	TRBJ1-2	-	TRBV6-5	CASSTGHHPNGYTF	TGTGCCAGCAGTACCGGACACCACCCAAATGGCTACACCTTC
-	TRBJ2-7	TRBD2	TRBV6-1	CASSRSGGGSYEQYF	TGTGCCAGCAGCAGGTCAGGCGGGGGCTCCTACGAGCAGTACTTC
-	TRBJ1-1	TRBD1	TRBV4-1	CASSRQGDTEAFF	TGCGCCAGCAGCCGACAGGGGGACACTGAAGCTTTCTTT
-	TRBJ2-7	TRBD1	TRBV27	CASRTGQAGGEQYF	TGTGCCAGCAGGACGGGACAGGCCGGGGGCGAGCAGTACTTC
-	TRBJ1-2	TRBD1	TRBV28	CASSFGDRGNYGYTF	TGTGCCAGCAGTTTTGGTGACAGGGGAAACTATGGCTACACCTTC